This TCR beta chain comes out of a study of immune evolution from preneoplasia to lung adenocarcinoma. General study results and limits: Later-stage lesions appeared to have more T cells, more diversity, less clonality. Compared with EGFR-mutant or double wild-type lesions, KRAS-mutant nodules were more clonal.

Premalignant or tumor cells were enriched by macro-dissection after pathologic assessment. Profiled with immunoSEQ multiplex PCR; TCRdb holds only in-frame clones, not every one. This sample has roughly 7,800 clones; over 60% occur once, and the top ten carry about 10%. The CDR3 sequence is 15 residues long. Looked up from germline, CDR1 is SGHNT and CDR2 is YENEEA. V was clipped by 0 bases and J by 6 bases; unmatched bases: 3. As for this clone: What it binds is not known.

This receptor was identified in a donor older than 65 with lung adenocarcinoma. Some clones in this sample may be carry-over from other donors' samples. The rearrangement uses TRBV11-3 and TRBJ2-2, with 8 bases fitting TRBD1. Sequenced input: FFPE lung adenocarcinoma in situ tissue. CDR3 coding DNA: TGTGCCAGCAGCTTAGATCGACAGGGGTCCGGGGAGCTGTTTTTT. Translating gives CASSLDRQGSGELFF.